Sequencing of this T cell receptor beta chain was carried out in a study of cytotoxic CD8 clonotypes in ibrutinib-treated CLL. Remarks on this clone: Its matching antigen is unknown.

Assay used: immunoSEQ multiplex PCR; TCRdb lists only in-frame clones, some missing. The sample lists under 200,000 clones; approximately 80% were seen once. The ends were cut back, 4 bases at V and 1 base at J, with 8 bases in the middle. CDR1 SGHKS and CDR2 YYEKEE come from the germline V gene (reference sequence). CDR3 length: 13 amino acids. Findings and limits, study-wide: The public clonotypes identified were infrequent and showed contraction or stability on treatment.

Sequenced material: PBMCs, taken after 12 months of ibrutinib treatment. This receptor was taken from a human donor with chronic lymphocytic leukemia. The V gene is TRBV5-5, the J gene TRBJ1-1, with a tentative D call TRBD1 (6 bases). The CDR3 is CASSQGGNTEAFF. The CDR3 DNA reads as TGTGCCAGCAGCCAAGGGGGGAACACTGAAGCTTTCTTT.